Shown below are 6 T cell receptor beta chains from a single sample sequenced in a study of neurological immune-mediated disorders. TCRdb called the 5' RACE reads again in MiXCR, with one record for every CDR3 protein. This sample has about 55,000 distinct CDR3 sequences, with under 5% found just once. The sequenced sample was CD4+ T cells from blood. The receptors were sampled from a woman aged 40 to 50 with multiple sclerosis.

This clonotype occurred many times. The CDR3 here is CASSSPKGTDNYGYTF. The CDR3 coding sequence is TGTGCCAGCAGCTCGCCCAAGGGGACAGATAACTATGGCTACACCTTC. V gene TRBV11-2 combines with J gene TRBJ1-2; TRBD1 matches at 7 bases. Trimming cost V 4 bases and J 1 base; bases outside gene matches: 9. Germline values: CDR1 SGHAT, CDR2 FQNNGV. This CDR3 is built from 16 residues.

In its sample, this clonotype was seen many times. The rearrangement joins TRBV4-1 to TRBJ1-5; the D is unclear. CDR1 is MGHRA and CDR2 is YSYEKL in the germline V gene. The ends were cut back, 1 base at V and 7 bases at J, with 11 bases in the middle. This CDR3 is built from 14 residues. Written as DNA, the CDR3 is TGCGCCAGCAGCCAAGCCATACTCAGCCAGCCCCAGCATTTT. This translates into CASSQAILSQPQHF.

There are many counts of this clonotype. The chain links TRBV18 to TRBJ2-3, with D uncertain. CDR1 and CDR2 (germline): KGHSH, LQKENI. Trimming removed 4 bases from V and 4 bases from J, with 9 bases in between. This CDR3 has 13 amino acids. The CDR3 DNA reads TGTGCCAGCTCACAGAGCCCACCAGATACGCAGTATTTT. Its protein product is CASSQSPPDTQYF.

The sample holds many counts of this clonotype. The V call is TRBV9, the J call TRBJ1-6; no reliable D call. Germline V gene data show CDR1 as SGDLS and CDR2 as YYNGEE. This CDR3 region has 13 residues. The V gene lost 3 bases and the J gene lost 6 bases, with 7 bases spanning the gap. DNA of the CDR3: TGTGCCAGCAGCGCGGTGGGTAATTCACCCCTCCACTTT. Translated, it gives CASSAVGNSPLHF.

This clonotype was seen many times. The chain uses TRBV29-1 and TRBJ1-2, with 7 bases fitting TRBD1. J was trimmed by 7 bases and V by 7 bases; bases with no gene match: 15. This CDR3 spans 14 amino acids. CDR1 is SQVTM, CDR2 ANQGSEA, per germline. DNA for the CDR3: TGCAGCGCCGAACCCCGTGACAGGGAGGGTGGCTACACCTTC. The encoded protein is CSAEPRDREGGYTF.

This clonotype was counted at least ten times. The chain employs TRBV5-1 and TRBJ2-2; D unclear. This CDR3 contains 14 residues. Germline V CDR1 and CDR2: SGHRS, YFSETQ. V lost 0 bases and J lost 6, with 9 bases in between. The CDR3, as DNA: TGCGCCAGCAGCTTGGAGGGTCATTCCGGGGAGCTGTTTTTT. Its translation: CASSLEGHSGELFF. Based on the CDR3 plus reference TRBV5-1 and TRBJ2-2, the full variable domain is KAGVTQTPRYLIKTRGQQVTLSCSPISGHRSVSWYQQTPGQGLQFLFEYFSETQRNKGNFPGRFSGRQFSNSRSEMNVSTLELGDSALYLCASSLEGHSGELFFGEGSRLTVL.